The TCR beta chain under discussion was sequenced for a study of blood T cell repertoires in COVID-19 (dated by TCRdb to 2020 to 2022). In the study overall: Collaborator samples came from the United States, Italy and Spain and covered acute and convalescent phases of COVID-19. The prospective study material was composed of cDNA or gDNA derived from T cells, B-cell-depleted T cells, or PBMCs. The dataset comprised deeply sampled blood TCRbeta repertoires from subjects exposed to, actively infected with, or recovered from COVID-19. A freely available public database, intended as a resource for researchers studying the immune response to SARS-CoV-2, is where the repertoires were released. Samples were obtained from the ongoing ImmuneRACE study (first 160 participants) and from roughly 1,300 subjects provided by 6 global collaborators. A de-identified subject ID, COVID-19 status, age in years and sex were almost always included in the sample metadata. Where available, HLA class I and class II types were obtained from metadata supplied by the sample provider rather than from assay-based typing. Summary of the overall study and its limitations: How much clinical and demographic metadata was included differed by source and by participant, and the metadata was provided uncurated.

The CDR3 measures 15 amino acids from cysteine to phenylalanine. The DNA shown is the 45-base CDR3, in frame from base 1. V is pared back by 5 bases and J by 0 bases, with 13 bases lying between the germline termini. Via the germline V gene (reference sequence), CDR1 is SSHAT and CDR2 FNYEAQ. One collaborating source in Seattle enrolled patients while the patients were actively infected and followed the patients over time throughout the course of disease. Collaborating institutions collected whole blood in K2EDTA tubes following their own protocols. Collaborator samples were shipped for TCRbeta analysis as frozen whole blood, isolated PBMCs, or DNA extracted from either sample type. TCRbeta CDR3 regions were amplified from genomic DNA by means of the immunoSEQ Assay, a bias-controlled multiplex PCR. Concerning the study's data processing: Nucleated cell counts per sample were estimated from amplification of reference gene primers within the assay. Sequence reads were collapsed and filtered to measure the absolute abundance of every unique TCRbeta CDR3 rearrangement. For each sample, productive Simpson clonality was calculated as the square root of Simpson's diversity index across productive rearrangements. The table was pulled from immuneACCESS by TCRdb, which kept in-frame rearrangements only. Such tables lose some clones; where checked, under half of the loss comes from unresolved V genes, and the rest has no known cause. The D gene and trimming were derived from the DNA, and the V and J assignments and clone size from that table. For this sample there are under 250,000 clones; 70% to 80% appear just once. Jointly, the top ten make up 6% of the sample.

With regard to this clone: The target of this receptor is not known. No base quality information exists; no much larger clone differs at one position.

This TCR derives from a middle-aged woman with COVID-19, enrolled during active disease. Material for sequencing was peripheral blood. This receptor chain uses TRBV7-7 and TRBJ1-1; the D segment cannot be called with confidence. The base sequence is TGTGCCAGCAGCCCTTTGCAGGTTTTGAACACTGAAGCTTTCTTT. Its protein is CASSPLQVLNTEAFF.